Here is one T cell receptor (beta chain) with its context. Its antigen remains unknown. V was pared by 0 bases and J by 10 bases, with 9 bases between. Per germline, CDR1 SQVTM and CDR2 ANQGSEA. The CDR3 has 11 amino acids. Sequencing was performed with immunoSEQ multiplex PCR; in TCRdb, only in-frame clones are kept and a portion is missing. In the table there are roughly 150,000 clones, 85% to 90% of which are singletons. The sample originates from a study of cytomegalovirus exposure and HLA in healthy donors. Whole-study context: The same platform was used for the 130 or so validation repertoires as for the roughly 660 first-cohort repertoires, as reported in a later analysis. General study results and limits: Reported results showed that the classifier diagnosed cytomegalovirus status with high specificity and sensitivity. The authors confirmed in vitro that three CMV-associated chains were specific for CMV antigens.

The 120-subject validation cohort, separate from the roughly 700-subject first cohort, included the donors. The chain couples TRBV29-1 to TRBJ1-1; no clear D gene. This TCR came from a woman under 30 in good health and CMV-seropositive. The sequenced sample was PBMCs. CDR3 region: CSVEDGKGAFF. The CDR3 region has the DNA TGCAGCGTTGAAGACGGGAAGGGAGCTTTCTTT. Full variable domain (rest looked up from reference TRBV29-1 and TRBJ1-1): SAVISQKPSRDICQRGTSLTIQCQVDSQVTMMFWYRQQPGQSLTLIATANQGSEATYESGFVIDKFPISRPNLTFSTLTVSNMSPEDSSIYLCSVEDGKGAFFGQGTRLTVV.